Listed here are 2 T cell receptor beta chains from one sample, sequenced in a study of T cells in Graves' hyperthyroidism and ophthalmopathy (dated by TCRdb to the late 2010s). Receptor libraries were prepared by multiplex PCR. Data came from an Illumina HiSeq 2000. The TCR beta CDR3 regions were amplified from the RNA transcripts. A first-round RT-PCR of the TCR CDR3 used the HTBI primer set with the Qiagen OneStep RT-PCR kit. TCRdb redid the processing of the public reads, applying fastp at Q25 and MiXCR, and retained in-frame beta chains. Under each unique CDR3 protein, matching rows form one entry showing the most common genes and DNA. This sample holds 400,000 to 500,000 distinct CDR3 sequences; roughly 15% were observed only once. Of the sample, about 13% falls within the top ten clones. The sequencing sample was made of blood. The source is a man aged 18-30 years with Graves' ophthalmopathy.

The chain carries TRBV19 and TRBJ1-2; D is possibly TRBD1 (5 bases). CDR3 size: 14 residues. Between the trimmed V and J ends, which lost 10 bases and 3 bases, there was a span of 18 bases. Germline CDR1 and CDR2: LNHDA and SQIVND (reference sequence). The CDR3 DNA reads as TGTGCCACGAATGATGGACATCGAGACTATGGCTACACCTTC. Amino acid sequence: CATNDGHRDYGYTF.

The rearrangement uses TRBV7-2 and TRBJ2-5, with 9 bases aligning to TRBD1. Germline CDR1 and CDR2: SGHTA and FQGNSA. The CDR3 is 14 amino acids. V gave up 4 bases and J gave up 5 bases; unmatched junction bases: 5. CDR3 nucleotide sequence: TGTGCCAGCAGCTCAACAGGGGGCTGGGAGACCCAGTACTTC. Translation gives CASSSTGGWETQYF.